Below, one T cell receptor beta chain is given with its context. Its target is unknown. The table came from immunoSEQ multiplex PCR; TCRdb's copy has only in-frame clones and leaves some out. The sample records about 680,000 clones, roughly 90% being singletons. Specified treatment: some 20 received Ad26.COV2.S at low or high dose, single or two shots; about five received placebo; per-sample allocation not given. Samples were taken on day 63 after the first vaccine or placebo injection. In Boston, the donor was an adult between 18-55 years of age. These data are taken from a study of Ad26.COV2.S vaccination and SARS-CoV-2 variants. The overall study: The study gave Ad26.COV2.S intramuscularly, once or twice 56 days apart. Study-wide results and limits: Higher spike-specific TCR breadth was found in vaccine recipients than in placebo recipients.

The CDR3 length is 16 residues. The V and J ends lost 0 bases and 5 bases, in that order; junction bases with no gene match: 6. Germline V gene data show CDR1 as LNHNV and CDR2 as YYDKDF (reference sequence). This chain links TRBV15 with TRBJ1-4; 7 positions match TRBD1. The TCR comes from a person aged 18-60 years who received the Ad26.COV2.S COVID-19 vaccine or a placebo. The input for sequencing was peripheral blood, taken in a trial of Ad26.COV2.S vaccine versus placebo. The CDR3 loop reads CATSREQQGINEKLFF. CDR3 DNA sequence: TGTGCCACCAGCAGAGAACAACAGGGGATCAATGAAAAACTGTTTTTT.